The 16 T cell receptor beta chains presented below share a single source sample, sequenced in a study of cytomegalovirus exposure and HLA in healthy donors. Amplification used 60 Vbeta primers and 13 Jbeta primers. The assay was immunoSEQ multiplex PCR, and TCRdb's table has in-frame clones only and misses some. This sample carries some 42,000 clones, roughly half of them seen once, and the ten largest clones take 9.5% to 13%. The sample taken for sequencing was PBMCs. These receptors came from a human donor in good health.

This chain links TRBV7-3 with TRBJ1-1; D ambiguous. The CDR3 is 19 residues long. Per germline, CDR1 SGHTA and CDR2 FQGTGA. The V and J ends lost 3 bases and 4 bases respectively, with 27 bases between them. The CDR3 DNA follows: TGTGCCAGCAGCTTTCGGCCCCCAAATACAGAGTGGAAAGGCACTGAAGCTTTCTTT. This codes for CASSFRPPNTEWKGTEAFF.

CDR3 sequence: CASSPGPREAFF. CDR3 sequence (DNA): TGTGCCAGCAGCCCAGGGCCCCGGGAAGCTTTCTTT. This chain links TRBV16 with TRBJ1-1, with a weak D call TRBD1 (5 bases). The CDR3 is 12 residues long. Germline V gene lookup returns CDR1 KGHSY and CDR2 FQNENV. With 4 bases removed from V and 8 bases from J, the gap between germline ends came to 11 bases.

The chain combines TRBV4-1 with TRBJ2-5, with no clear D. The J call could be wrong; TRBJ2-7 is a better fit for the DNA end. From germline, CDR1 is MGHRA and CDR2 YSYEKL. The CDR3 has 14 amino acids. The CDR3 DNA is TGCGCCAGCAGCCAATCTATGAGCTCCTACGAGCAGTACTTC. Protein product: CASSQSMSSYEQYF.

This clone came up a few times. V is TRBV14 and J is TRBJ1-3; D gene unclear. Trimming removed 1 base at V and 0 bases at J, with 7 bases between. This CDR3 region has 15 residues. CDR1 is SGHDN, CDR2 FVKESK, per germline. In DNA, the CDR3 is TGTGCCAGCAGCCAAGGAGTGTACTCTGGAAACACCATATATTTT. Its translation: CASSQGVYSGNTIYF.

Worth noting for this clone: The junction departs from germline at one end; a sequencing error may be responsible. The same CDR3 can be traced to other DNA sequences in this sample. The chain joins TRBV4-1 to TRBJ2-1; TRBD2 is a possible D gene (5 bases). Germline V gives CDR1 MGHRA, CDR2 YSYEKL. The CDR3 contains 14 residues. CDR3 residues: CASSRSVYYNEQFF. CDR3 DNA sequence: TGCGCTAGCAGCCGTAGCGTCTACTACAATGAGCAGTTCTTC.

The J gene is TRBJ2-1, the V gene TRBV6-4, with 9 bases identical to TRBD2. The V gene end was trimmed by 3 bases and the J gene end by 2 bases; junction bases not matched to a gene: 5. This CDR3 comprises 16 residues. Germline V gene lookup returns CDR1 MRHNA and CDR2 SNTAGT. The CDR3 DNA is TGTGCCAGCAGTGAAGAGACTAGCGGCCCCTACAATGAGCAGTTCTTC. As protein: CASSEETSGPYNEQFF.

The chain recombines TRBV7-9 with TRBJ2-7; weak D call: TRBD2 (5 bases). The CDR3 length is 15 residues. Trimming cost V 5 bases and J 6 bases, with 20 bases left between them. The germline CDR1 and CDR2 sequences are SEHNR and FQNEAQ (reference sequence). This CDR3 is CASSGRTLAPGEQYF. Here the CDR3 DNA reads TGTGCCAGCAGCGGCCGGACTCTCGCTCCTGGCGAGCAGTACTTC.

The chain couples TRBV14 to TRBJ2-7; 8 bases map to TRBD2. The V gene's germline CDR1 is SGHDN and CDR2 FVKESK. V was pared by 2 bases and J by 4 bases, with 13 bases of the junction left unmatched. This CDR3 is 17 amino acids long. Here the CDR3 reads CASSQSRLARDKYEQYF. CDR3 nucleotides: TGTGCCAGCAGCCAATCCCGACTAGCGCGGGACAAATACGAGCAGTACTTC.

The sample holds a few counts of this clone. V gene TRBV7-9 combines with J gene TRBJ2-5, with TRBD2 as a possible D gene (6 bases). CDR1 and CDR2 (germline): SEHNR, FQNEAQ (reference sequence). This CDR3 is built from 14 residues. Between the trimmed V and J ends, which lost 3 bases and 5 bases, there was a span of 13 bases. DNA of the CDR3: TGTGCCAGCAGCTTCTTTGCGGGGACTGAGACCCAGTACTTC. This sequence encodes CASSFFAGTETQYF.

The chain carries TRBV19 and TRBJ1-1; 9 bases map to TRBD1. The V gene end was trimmed by 3 bases and the J gene end by 0 bases; junction bases not matched to a gene: 8. The V gene's germline CDR1 is LNHDA and CDR2 SQIVND (reference sequence). This CDR3 region has 17 residues. CDR3 in amino acids: CASSMGTGRWLNTEAFF. The CDR3, as DNA: TGTGCCAGTAGTATGGGGACAGGGAGGTGGTTGAACACTGAAGCTTTCTTT. Based on the CDR3 plus reference TRBV19 and TRBJ1-1, the full variable domain is DGGITQSPKYLFRKEGQNVTLSCEQNLNHDAMYWYRQDPGQGLRLIYYSQIVNDFQKGDIAEGYSVSREKKESFPLTVTSAQKNPTAFYLCASSMGTGRWLNTEAFFGQGTRLTVV.

The chain links TRBV2 to TRBJ2-5; TRBD1 aligns across 8 bases. The J call is doubtful: the DNA matches TRBJ2-7 better. Germline CDR1 reads SNHLY; CDR2 reads FYNNEI. This CDR3 spans 15 amino acids. This CDR3 reads CASRGPGQAAYEQYF. The CDR3 DNA sequence: TGTGCCAGCAGGGGCCCGGGACAGGCCGCATACGAGCAGTACTTC.

In its sample, this clone was seen a few times. V is TRBV7-7 and J is TRBJ2-1; D remains ambiguous. Deletions cut 2 bases from V and 3 bases from J, with 8 bases between. The CDR3 contains 14 residues. Germline V gene sequence: CDR1 SSHAT, CDR2 FNYEAQ (reference sequence). CDR3 protein: CASSLSGDYNEQFF. In nucleotides, the CDR3 is TGTGCCAGCAGCTTATCCGGAGACTACAATGAGCAGTTCTTC.

The DNA for the CDR3 is TGTGCCAGCAGCTTAGGGGGACAGGGCGGCACTGAAGCTTTCTTT. Its translation is CASSLGGQGGTEAFF. The V and J genes are TRBV11-2 and TRBJ1-1, with TRBD1 matching over 9 bases. The CDR3 covers 15 residues. After removal of 1 base from V and 4 bases from J, the junction contained 4 bases not matched to a gene. Germline values: CDR1 SGHAT, CDR2 FQNNGV.

The chain joins TRBV6-6 to TRBJ1-2; TRBD1 is a possible D gene (5 bases). The CDR3 spans 13 residues. V shed 4 bases and J shed 0 bases, with 6 bases lying between them. CDR1 and CDR2 (germline): MNHNY, SVGAGI (reference sequence). For the CDR3, the DNA is TGTGCCAGCAGTTTGACAGCTAACTATGGCTACACCTTC. Amino acids: CASSLTANYGYTF.

The chain is built from TRBV5-6 and TRBJ1-3; TRBD1 aligns across 7 bases. Germline V gives CDR1 SGHDT, CDR2 YYEEEE. The CDR3 spans 17 residues. The V and J ends lost 4 bases and 0 bases, in that order; junction bases with no gene match: 10. The CDR3 region is CASSRGTDHSSGNTIYF. DNA of the CDR3: TGTGCCAGCAGCCGGGGGACAGACCATAGCTCTGGAAACACCATATATTTT.

The chain uses TRBV2 and TRBJ2-7; TRBD1 matches at 7 bases. Germline loops: CDR1 SNHLY, CDR2 FYNNEI. V was pared by 6 bases and J by 3 bases, with 8 bases of the junction left unmatched. CDR3 length: 14 amino acids. The CDR3 bases are TGTGCCAGCAGCGAACGGGACAGCATCTACGAGCAGTACTTC. Translated: CASSERDSIYEQYF. The complete variable domain, with remaining parts taken from reference TRBV2 and TRBJ2-7, reads EPEVTQTPSHQVTQMGQEVILRCVPISNHLYFYWYRQILGQKVEFLVSFYNNEISEKSEIFDDQFSVERPDGSNFTLKIRSTKLEDSAMYFCASSERDSIYEQYFGPGTRLTVT.